This entry describes one T cell receptor beta chain. This clonotype was seen more than once but under ten times. Its antigen is unknown. No much larger clonotype is one base removed from it; base qualities were not supplied. This record comes from a study of CD8 T cells in ankylosing spondylitis (dated by TCRdb to the late 2010s). As for the study more broadly: To find TCR variants linked to disease, the study profiled T cell receptor beta repertoires in ankylosing spondylitis patients and healthy donors. The whole study cohort included 95 to 130 healthy donors and around 24 ankylosing spondylitis patients. Peripheral blood samples were taken, and synovial fluid was additionally collected from ankylosing spondylitis patients. Results and caveats for the whole study, not just this receptor: A CD8+ phenotype was shown by the disease-linked clones, which were found at relatively low frequencies in peripheral blood. Some motif variants were previously reported in synovial fluid and blood of reactive arthritis patients, suggesting common disease-initiation mechanisms. Blood from ankylosing spondylitis patients appeared to be characterized by a TCR beta motif composed of about 8 highly homologous amino acid variants. The disease-linked clones were reported to be significantly enriched in matched synovial fluid samples from ankylosing spondylitis patients.

The run used an Illumina HiSeq 2500. Quantitative 5'-RACE with molecular barcodes was used to prepare TCR beta libraries. From the authors' description of their analysis: A new computational method, built on a probabilistic model of VDJ rearrangement, was used to identify disease-linked TCR variants. TCRdb cleaned the public reads at Q25 with fastp, built clones with MiXCR and kept in-frame beta chains. Rows matching on CDR3 protein sequence are summarized as one entry with the most common DNA and genes. The V and J calls and clone size come from TCRdb's table, not from the authors' own analysis. This sample lists some 800,000 distinct CDR3 sequences; about an eighth were detected once. The ten largest clones take up roughly 0.51% of the sample. The source of this sequence is a male donor with ankylosing spondylitis. Sequencing used blood, either unsorted or a sorted T cell fraction (not recorded which).

The nucleotide sequence is TGCAGTGCTAGCCCCGGGACAGTTGGAAACACCATATATTTT. It codes for CSASPGTVGNTIYF. The rearrangement joined TRBV20-1 to TRBJ1-3; TRBD1 aligns with 7 central bases. From cysteine to phenylalanine, the CDR3 is 14 amino acids long. The only DNA kept is the CDR3, 42 bases in frame from the first base. Based on the germline V gene (reference sequence), the CDR1 and CDR2 sequences are DFQATT and SNEGSKA. The V end gives up 3 bases and the J end 3 bases, leaving 5 bases in the junction not matched to a gene.